These 32 T cell receptor beta chains share one sample of origin, sequenced in a study of T cells in localized non-small cell lung cancer. Assay used: immunoSEQ multiplex PCR; TCRdb lists only in-frame clones, some missing. In the table there are about 78,000 clones, approximately 84% of which are singletons. The sample consisted of peripheral blood, taken before any cancer treatment. These receptors originate from a man aged 40-75 years with stage I lung adenocarcinoma.

The chain has TRBV7-3 and TRBJ2-7; D may be TRBD1 (6 bases). Trimming took off 1 base at V and 1 base at J, with 8 bases between the two ends. The CDR3 runs to 14 residues. The germline V gene encodes CDR1 SGHTA and CDR2 FQGTGA. CDR3 in amino acids: CASSLIGQSYEQYF. The CDR3 nucleotides are TGTGCCAGCAGCTTAATTGGACAGTCCTACGAGCAGTACTTC.

V and J are TRBV28 and TRBJ2-3, with D possibly TRBD1 on 5 matching bases. Trimming stripped 6 bases from V and 3 bases from J, with 10 bases between. The CDR3 sequence is 13 residues long. The germline V gene has CDR1 MDHEN and CDR2 SYDVKM. CDR3 in DNA: TGTGCCAGCAGCCCTACAGGAACAGATACGCAGTATTTT. It codes for CASSPTGTDTQYF.

The V gene is TRBV6-5, the J gene TRBJ1-6; 9 bases map to TRBD1. The CDR3 covers 12 residues. After removal of 11 bases from V and 7 bases from J, the junction contained 3 bases not matched to a gene. CDR1 MNHEY and CDR2 SVGAGI come from the germline V gene. CDR3 amino acids: CAAGTGNSPLHF. The CDR3 nucleotides read TGTGCCGCCGGGACAGGGAATTCACCCCTCCACTTT.

This chain joins TRBV28 and TRBJ2-7, with a tentative D call TRBD1 (5 bases). CDR1 MDHEN and CDR2 SYDVKM come from the germline V gene. V lost 1 base to trimming and J lost 2 bases, with 9 bases between them. The CDR3 length is 14 residues. The CDR3 here is CASSLLGETYEQYF. Written as DNA, the CDR3 is TGTGCCAGCAGTTTATTAGGGGAAACCTACGAGCAGTACTTC.

The chain carries TRBV15 and TRBJ1-1, with a weak D call TRBD1 (6 bases). The CDR3 runs to 16 residues. The V and J ends lost 3 bases and 1 base respectively, with 15 bases between them. The germline V gene has CDR1 LNHNV and CDR2 YYDKDF (reference sequence). The chain's CDR3 is CATSRGGQGANTEAFF. In DNA form, the CDR3 reads TGTGCCACCAGCAGGGGGGGGCAGGGTGCGAACACTGAAGCTTTCTTT.

V gene TRBV5-1 combines with J gene TRBJ1-4, with 9 bases identical to TRBD1. With 1 base clipped from V and 5 bases from J, the junction kept 9 bases outside the gene matches. The germline CDR1 and CDR2 sequences are SGHRS and YFSETQ. This CDR3 has 17 residues. The DNA for the CDR3 is TGCGCCAGCAGCTTGCGGGGACAGGGCTTGACAAATGAAAAACTGTTTTTT. Translating gives CASSLRGQGLTNEKLFF. Looking up the rest from reference TRBV5-1 and TRBJ1-4 gives the full variable domain: KAGVTQTPRYLIKTRGQQVTLSCSPISGHRSVSWYQQTPGQGLQFLFEYFSETQRNKGNFPGRFSGRQFSNSRSEMNVSTLELGDSALYLCASSLRGQGLTNEKLFFGSGTQLSVL.

The V call is TRBV2, the J call TRBJ2-7, with D maybe TRBD2 (5 bases). The CDR3 spans 13 residues. CDR1 SNHLY and CDR2 FYNNEI come from the germline V gene. V was cut by 6 bases and J by 6 bases, with 15 bases left in between. The CDR3 sequence: CASSYSEGSEQYF. CDR3 coding DNA: TGTGCCAGCAGCTACAGTGAGGGAAGCGAGCAGTACTTC.

The chain recombines TRBV6-6 with TRBJ2-3; 10 nucleotides match TRBD2. J was trimmed by 0 bases and V by 4 bases; bases with no gene match: 4. CDR1 and CDR2 (germline): MNHNY, SVGAGI (reference sequence). This CDR3 is 16 amino acids long. The CDR3 sequence: CASSSPTSGSTDTQYF. In nucleotides, the CDR3 is TGTGCCAGCAGTTCTCCGACTAGCGGGAGCACAGATACGCAGTATTTT.

V is TRBV6-5 and J is TRBJ2-1; D is tentatively TRBD1 or TRBD2 (6 bases each). This CDR3 comprises 13 residues. Germline V lookup: CDR1 MNHEY, CDR2 SVGAGI. Trimming shortened V by 2 bases and J by 10 bases, and 12 bases separated the two germline ends. The CDR3 DNA sequence: TGTGCCAGCAGTTACGGGGGGCGAAGCGAGCAGTTCTTC. It codes for CASSYGGRSEQFF.

The chain carries TRBV19 and TRBJ2-1; 8 nucleotides agree with TRBD2. V was pared by 1 base and J by 10 bases, with 0 bases of the junction left unmatched. CDR3 size: 12 residues. Per germline, CDR1 LNHDA and CDR2 SQIVND (reference sequence). CDR3 protein: CASSIGGREQFF. DNA of the CDR3: TGTGCCAGTAGTATAGGCGGGAGGGAGCAGTTCTTC.

The gene calls are TRBV7-9 and TRBJ2-1, with no clear D. V was shortened by 3 bases and J by 3 bases, with 6 bases between the two germline ends. The CDR3 covers 13 residues. CDR1 and CDR2 (germline): SEHNR, FQNEAQ (reference sequence). CDR3 nucleotides: TGTGCCAGCAGCTTGGTCGGCTACAATGAGCAGTTCTTC. Residues: CASSLVGYNEQFF. The variable domain in full, with the rest retrieved from reference TRBV7-9 and TRBJ2-1, is DTGVSQNPRHKITKRGQNVTFRCDPISEHNRLYWYRQTLGQGPEFLTYFQNEAQLEKSRLLSDRFSAERPKGSFSTLEIQRTEQGDSAMYLCASSLVGYNEQFFGPGTRLTVL.

The chain has TRBV12-5 and TRBJ2-6; no firm D call. The CDR3 is made up of 17 amino acids. From germline, CDR1 is LGHNT and CDR2 FRNRAP. V was trimmed by 5 bases and J by 1 base, leaving 15 bases between them. The CDR3 loop is CASGQIGILSGANVLTF. The CDR3 nucleotides read TGTGCTAGTGGTCAAATAGGGATTCTATCTGGGGCCAACGTCCTGACTTTC.

The chain has TRBV7-9 and TRBJ1-1; no firm D call. Germline V gene lookup returns CDR1 SEHNR and CDR2 FQNEAQ (reference sequence). V lost 4 bases, J lost 4 bases, and 10 bases lay in between. The CDR3 loop spans 13 amino acids. The CDR3 coding sequence is TGTGCCAGCAGCTCCCCGGTGATCACTGAAGCTTTCTTT. Its protein product is CASSSPVITEAFF.

The chain recombines TRBV30 with TRBJ1-2; D uncertain. This CDR3 spans 14 amino acids. Trimming left V 1 base short and J 2 bases short, with 11 bases between. The germline gives CDR1 GTSNPN, CDR2 SVGIG (reference sequence). The CDR3 bases are TGTGCCTGGAGTGAGGTTATGGGGAACTATGGCTACACCTTC. The encoded protein is CAWSEVMGNYGYTF.

The chain carries TRBV5-1 and TRBJ1-3; no clear D. V lost 0 bases, J lost 2 bases, and 9 bases lay in between. This CDR3 region has 15 residues. Germline values: CDR1 SGHRS, CDR2 YFSETQ. The CDR3 nucleotides are TGCGCCAGCAGCTTGGGGTACCAGCCTGGAAACACCATATATTTT. Residues: CASSLGYQPGNTIYF.

This clone appeared a single time. V and J are TRBV7-3 and TRBJ1-2; TRBD1 might be the D (5 bases). Trimming removed 5 bases from V and 4 bases from J, with 14 bases in between. CDR1 is SGHTA and CDR2 is FQGTGA in the germline V gene. This CDR3 has 14 amino acids. CDR3 protein: CASSPPGGAYGYTF. CDR3 bases: TGTGCCAGCAGCCCCCCGGGTGGGGCCTATGGCTACACCTTC.

The V and J genes are TRBV4-1 and TRBJ1-1; 9 positions match TRBD1. The V gene's germline CDR1 is MGHRA and CDR2 YSYEKL. CDR3 length: 15 amino acids. V lost 4 bases, J lost 3 bases, and 6 bases stayed unmatched. CDR3: CASSPLTGGYTEAFF. The CDR3 DNA reads as TGCGCCAGCAGCCCCTTGACAGGGGGTTACACTGAAGCTTTCTTT.

The chain combines TRBV5-6 with TRBJ2-5; the match to TRBD1 covers 9 bases. J lost 1 base, V lost 5 bases, and 0 bases had no gene match. The CDR3 totals 13 residues. The germline CDR1 and CDR2 sequences are SGHDT and YYEEEE. The CDR3 bases are TGTGCCAGCAGACAGGGGGCCCAAGAGACCCAGTACTTC. It is translated as CASRQGAQETQYF. Full variable domain (missing parts from reference TRBV5-6 and TRBJ2-5): DAGVTQSPTHLIKTRGQQVTLRCSPKSGHDTVSWYQQALGQGPQFIFQYYEEEERQRGNFPDRFSGHQFPNYSSELNVNALLLGDSALYLCASRQGAQETQYFGPGTRLLVL.

The chain has TRBV5-1 and TRBJ1-5; 9 nucleotides line up with TRBD1. The CDR3 is 15 residues long. Trimming cost V 4 bases and J 9 bases; bases outside gene matches: 11. Germline V lookup: CDR1 SGHRS, CDR2 YFSETQ. In nucleotides, the CDR3 is TGCGCCAGCAGCCCAGAGACAGGGGGAAGTGGGCCCCAGCATTTT. Its protein is CASSPETGGSGPQHF.

The chain is built from TRBV2 and TRBJ2-2; 10 bases match TRBD2. The CDR3 spans 17 residues. CDR1 is SNHLY and CDR2 is FYNNEI in the germline V gene. After removal of 1 base from V and 6 bases from J, the junction contained 8 bases not matched to a gene. The CDR3 DNA is TGTGCCAGCAGTGAAGGTGGGCTAGCGGGAGTGTCCGGGGAGCTGTTTTTT. Encoded protein: CASSEGGLAGVSGELFF.

V gene TRBV18 combines with J gene TRBJ1-5; D gene ambiguous. Trimming left V 3 bases short and J 3 bases short, with 6 bases between. Germline V gene sequence: CDR1 KGHSH, CDR2 LQKENI. The CDR3 has 13 amino acids. The CDR3 DNA reads as TGTGCCAGCTCACCCCATCACAATCAGCCCCAGCATTTT. Translated: CASSPHHNQPQHF.

The sample holds a few counts of this clone. This sequence joins TRBV28 and TRBJ1-3; tentative D call: TRBD1 (6 bases). V was cut by 4 bases and J by 4 bases, with 11 bases left in between. This CDR3 region has 14 residues. The germline CDR1 and CDR2 sequences are MDHEN and SYDVKM. As DNA, the CDR3 is TGTGCCAGCAGTTCCAGGACAGAGGGAAACACCATATATTTT. Protein sequence: CASSSRTEGNTIYF.

This chain uses TRBV7-9 with TRBJ1-5; D ambiguous. V lost 3 bases and J 0 bases, leaving 3 bases between the germline ends. The CDR3 runs 13 residues. The germline CDR1 and CDR2 sequences are SEHNR and FQNEAQ (reference sequence). CDR3 DNA: TGTGCCAGCAGCTTCGGTAGCAATCAGCCCCAGCATTTT. It encodes CASSFGSNQPQHF.

V is TRBV13 and J is TRBJ2-1, with D possibly being TRBD1 or TRBD2 (6 bases each). The V and J ends lost 5 bases and 7 bases respectively, with 15 bases between them. The germline gives CDR1 PRHDT, CDR2 FYEKMQ (reference sequence). CDR3 length: 14 residues. CDR3 protein: CASSVGGRRNEQFF. In DNA form, the CDR3 reads TGTGCCAGCAGCGTCGGGGGCCGACGGAATGAGCAGTTCTTC. The whole variable domain, filled in from reference TRBV13 and TRBJ2-1, reads AAGVIQSPRHLIKEKRETATLKCYPIPRHDTVYWYQQGPGQDPQFLISFYEKMQSDKGSIPDRFSAQQFSDYHSELNMSSLELGDSALYFCASSVGGRRNEQFFGPGTRLTVL.

This clone was recorded only once. The chain is built from TRBV6-6 and TRBJ1-1; D is unclear. This CDR3 has 12 residues. CDR1 and CDR2 (germline): MNHNY, SVGAGI (reference sequence). Trimming stripped 0 bases from V and 7 bases from J, with 6 bases between. The CDR3 sequence: CASSYSMGEAFF. The CDR3 DNA reads TGTGCCAGCAGTTACTCCATGGGTGAAGCTTTCTTT.

CDR3 in DNA: TGCGCCAGCAGTCACTGGCAGGGGGAATCCTACAATGAGCAGTTCTTC. The encoded protein is CASSHWQGESYNEQFF. The V gene is TRBV4-1, the J gene TRBJ2-1, with 7 bases aligning to TRBD1. CDR1 and CDR2 from the germline V gene are MGHRA and YSYEKL. The ends lost 6 bases at V and 1 base at J; junction bases unmatched: 9. CDR3 length: 16 amino acids.

V gene TRBV7-2 combines with J gene TRBJ2-7; D tentatively fits TRBD1 or TRBD2 (5 bases each). The CDR3 is 17 residues long. Germline values: CDR1 SGHTA, CDR2 FQGNSA. Trimming removed 5 bases from V and 0 bases from J, with 20 bases in between. CDR3 region: CASSRRGYGASSYEQYF. CDR3 bases: TGTGCCAGCAGCCGTCGGGGTTACGGGGCTAGCTCCTACGAGCAGTACTTC.

The chain's CDR3 is CASSTVRAGGYTF. The CDR3 nucleotides read TGTGCCAGCAGCACTGTGCGGGCAGGGGGCTACACCTTC. The chain links TRBV7-9 to TRBJ1-2; the D gene is possibly TRBD1 (5 bases). The CDR3 runs to 13 residues. Trimming left V 5 bases short and J 8 bases short, with 15 bases between. The germline CDR1 and CDR2 sequences are SEHNR and FQNEAQ (reference sequence). Looking up the rest from reference TRBV7-9 and TRBJ1-2 gives the full variable domain: DTGVSQNPRHKITKRGQNVTFRCDPISEHNRLYWYRQTLGQGPEFLTYFQNEAQLEKSRLLSDRFSAERPKGSFSTLEIQRTEQGDSAMYLCASSTVRAGGYTFGSGTRLTVV.

The J gene is TRBJ2-3, the V gene TRBV5-1; maybe TRBD2 (5 bases). Germline V CDR1 and CDR2: SGHRS, YFSETQ. CDR3 size: 15 residues. Trimming removed 1 base at V and 0 bases at J, with 9 bases between. The CDR3 DNA is TGCGCCAGCAGCTTGAGCGGTACTAGCACAGATACGCAGTATTTT. It specifies CASSLSGTSTDTQYF.

J is TRBJ2-3 and V is TRBV5-1, with 13 bases aligning to TRBD2. The germline gives CDR1 SGHRS, CDR2 YFSETQ. Losses at the gene ends were 5 bases for V and 3 bases for J; bases not matched to a gene: 6. CDR3 length: 16 residues. CDR3 sequence: CASRRGTSGETDTQYF. CDR3 sequence (DNA): TGCGCCAGCAGGCGGGGGACTAGCGGGGAAACAGATACGCAGTATTTT.

J is TRBJ2-6 and V is TRBV19; unclear D gene. The V gene's germline CDR1 is LNHDA and CDR2 SQIVND (reference sequence). The CDR3 runs to 20 residues. The ends were cut back, 7 bases at V and 0 bases at J, with 25 bases in the middle. Here the CDR3 reads CASNPRARRTLSSGANVLTF. The CDR3 region has the DNA TGTGCCAGTAATCCCCGGGCAAGACGTACTCTGAGCTCTGGGGCCAACGTCCTGACTTTC.

The CDR3 DNA is TGTGCCAGCCGGGGGACTCTAGACAGTCAGCCCCAGCATTTT. Protein: CASRGTLDSQPQHF. The chain is built from TRBV27 and TRBJ1-5; D possibly corresponds to TRBD1 (5 bases). Deletions cut 8 bases from V and 6 bases from J, with 17 bases between. The CDR3 spans 14 residues. Germline CDR1 MNHEY, CDR2 SMNVEV (reference sequence).